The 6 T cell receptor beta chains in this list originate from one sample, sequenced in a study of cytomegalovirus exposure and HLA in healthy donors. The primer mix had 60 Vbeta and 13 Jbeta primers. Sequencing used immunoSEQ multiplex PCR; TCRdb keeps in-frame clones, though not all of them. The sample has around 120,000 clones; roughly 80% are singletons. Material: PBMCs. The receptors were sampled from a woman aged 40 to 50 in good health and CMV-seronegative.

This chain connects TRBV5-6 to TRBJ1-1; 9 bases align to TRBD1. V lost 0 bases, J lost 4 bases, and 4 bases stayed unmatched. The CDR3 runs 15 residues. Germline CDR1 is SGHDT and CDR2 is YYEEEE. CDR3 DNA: TGTGCCAGCAGCTTGGGACCACAGGGGGCCACTGAAGCTTTCTTT. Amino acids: CASSLGPQGATEAFF. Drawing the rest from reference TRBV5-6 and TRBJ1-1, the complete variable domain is DAGVTQSPTHLIKTRGQQVTLRCSPKSGHDTVSWYQQALGQGPQFIFQYYEEEERQRGNFPDRFSGHQFPNYSSELNVNALLLGDSALYLCASSLGPQGATEAFFGQGTRLTVV.

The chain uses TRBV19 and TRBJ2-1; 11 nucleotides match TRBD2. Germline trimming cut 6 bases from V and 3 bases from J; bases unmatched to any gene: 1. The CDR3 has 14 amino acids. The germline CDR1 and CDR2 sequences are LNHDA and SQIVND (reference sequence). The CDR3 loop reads CASSGLAGYNEQFF. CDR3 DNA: TGTGCCAGTAGCGGACTAGCGGGCTACAATGAGCAGTTCTTC.

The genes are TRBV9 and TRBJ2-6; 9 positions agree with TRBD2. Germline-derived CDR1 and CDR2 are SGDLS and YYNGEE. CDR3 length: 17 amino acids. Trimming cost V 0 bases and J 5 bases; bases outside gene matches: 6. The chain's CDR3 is CASSVGTSARWANVLTF. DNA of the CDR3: TGTGCCAGCAGCGTAGGGACTAGCGCCCGCTGGGCCAACGTCCTGACTTTC.

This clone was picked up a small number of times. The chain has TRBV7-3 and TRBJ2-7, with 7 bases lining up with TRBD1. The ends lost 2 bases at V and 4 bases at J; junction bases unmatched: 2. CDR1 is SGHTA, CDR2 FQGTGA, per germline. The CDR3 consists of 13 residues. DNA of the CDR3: TGTGCCAGCAGCTTAGGGACAGCTTACGAGCAGTACTTC. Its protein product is CASSLGTAYEQYF.

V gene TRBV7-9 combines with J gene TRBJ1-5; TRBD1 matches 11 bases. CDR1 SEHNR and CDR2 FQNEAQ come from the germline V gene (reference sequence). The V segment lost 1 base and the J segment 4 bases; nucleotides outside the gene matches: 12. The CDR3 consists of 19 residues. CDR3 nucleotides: TGTGCCAGCAGCTTAGTAGAGAGCCTGGACAGGGGGCAGAATCAGCCCCAGCATTTT. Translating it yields CASSLVESLDRGQNQPQHF.

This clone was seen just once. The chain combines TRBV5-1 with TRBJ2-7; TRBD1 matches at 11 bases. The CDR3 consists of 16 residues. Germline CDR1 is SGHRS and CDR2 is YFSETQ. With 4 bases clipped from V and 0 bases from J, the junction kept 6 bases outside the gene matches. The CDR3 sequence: CASSPGQGAISYEQYF. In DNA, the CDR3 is TGCGCCAGCAGCCCAGGACAGGGGGCCATCTCCTACGAGCAGTACTTC. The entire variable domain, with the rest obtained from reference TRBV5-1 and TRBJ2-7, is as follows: KAGVTQTPRYLIKTRGQQVTLSCSPISGHRSVSWYQQTPGQGLQFLFEYFSETQRNKGNFPGRFSGRQFSNSRSEMNVSTLELGDSALYLCASSPGQGAISYEQYFGPGTRLTVT.